A selection of T cell receptor beta chains follows, all from one sample in a study of T cell repertoires in cytomegalovirus infection. TCRdb re-called the reads through MiXCR, storing one row per CDR3 protein. The table lists about a million distinct CDR3 sequences, about 33% of them singletons, with around an eighth in the top ten. What these receptors recognize is not known. The sample was cultured CD8+ T cells from PBMCs, taken from culture after CMV antigen stimulation. The receptors come from a human donor in good health (CMV status not recorded). Some clones in this sample may be carry-over from other donors' samples. CDR3s include the opening cysteine and the closing phenylalanine or tryptophan. D genes are given only for firm matches. Part of the rows lack a size; the others show once, few, many or a class for expanded clones.

few	TRBD2	TRBV12-3/TRBV12-4	TRBJ2-7	TGTGCCAGCAACTTAGCGGGGGTATCCTACGAGCAGTACTTC	CASNLAGVSYEQYF
.	TRBD1	TRBV5-6	TRBJ1-2	TGTGCCAGCAGCTTGGTGTCAGGGGGTCTCTACACCTTC	CASSLVSGGLYTF
.	.	TRBV4-3	TRBJ2-1	TGCGCCAGCAGCCAAGCTCGCGGCTTCGGTAATGAGCAGTTCTTC	CASSQARGFGNEQFF
many	TRBD2	TRBV7-6	TRBJ2-3	TGTGCCAGCAGCTTCGGACTAGGGCTCACAGATACGCAGTATTTT	CASSFGLGLTDTQYF
.	.	TRBV6-5	TRBJ2-5	TGTGCCAGCAGTTTGGATACAACATACCAAGAGACCCAGTACTTC	CASSLDTTYQETQYF
.	TRBD2	TRBV9	TRBJ2-3	TGTGCCAGCAGCGTAAGCGGGGGAGACACAGATACGCAGTATTTT	CASSVSGGDTDTQYF
.	TRBD2	TRBV2	TRBJ2-1	TGTGCCAGCAGTGAAAGCGGGAATATCTACAATGAGCAGTTCTTC	CASSESGNIYNEQFF
.	.	TRBV10-3	TRBJ1-2	TGTGCCATCAGTGAGTCGACGGGGGGAGATTTTAACTATGGCTACACCTTC	CAISESTGGDFNYGYTF
many	TRBD1	TRBV7-8	TRBJ1-6	TGTGCCAGCAGCTCCGGGACAGGGCTTTCACCCCTCCACTTT	CASSSGTGLSPLHF
.	.	TRBV4-1	TRBJ2-7	TGCGCCAGCAGGCAGACCAGCTCCTACGAGCAGTACTTC	CASRQTSSYEQYF
few	.	TRBV27	TRBJ2-1	TGTGCCAGCAGTTTTTTTGGGTTGGATGAGCAGTTCTTC	CASSFFGLDEQFF
many	.	TRBV7-9	TRBJ1-5	TGTGCCAGCAGCTTTGGGGGAACAGGGAAGGGCAATCAGCCCCAGCATTTT	CASSFGGTGKGNQPQHF
many	.	TRBV29-1	TRBJ2-1	TGCAGCGTTGGGAAGGGGAAAGTGGAGTTCTTC	CSVGKGKVEFF
.	TRBD2	TRBV19	TRBJ2-1	TGTGCCAGTAGTATAGATGGACTAGCGGCAGACAATGAGCAGTTCTTC	CASSIDGLAADNEQFF
few	.	TRBV7-3	TRBJ2-6	TGTGCCAGCAGCTCCCCACCTGGAGACAAGTCTGGGGCCAACGTCCTGACTTTC	CASSSPPGDKSGANVLTF
.	TRBD1	TRBV6-5	TRBJ1-5	TGTGCCAGCAGAGTCGGACAGGGAGGCAATCAGCCCCAGCATTTT	CASRVGQGGNQPQHF
.	TRBD2	TRBV4-1	TRBJ2-1	TGCGCCAGCAGCCAGAGCGGGGGGGCCGGGGTGGATGAGCAGTTCTTC	CASSQSGGAGVDEQFF
.	TRBD1	TRBV7-9	TRBJ1-1	TGTGCCAGCAGCTACAGGGGGCTAGGGAACACTGAAGCTTTCTTT	CASSYRGLGNTEAFF